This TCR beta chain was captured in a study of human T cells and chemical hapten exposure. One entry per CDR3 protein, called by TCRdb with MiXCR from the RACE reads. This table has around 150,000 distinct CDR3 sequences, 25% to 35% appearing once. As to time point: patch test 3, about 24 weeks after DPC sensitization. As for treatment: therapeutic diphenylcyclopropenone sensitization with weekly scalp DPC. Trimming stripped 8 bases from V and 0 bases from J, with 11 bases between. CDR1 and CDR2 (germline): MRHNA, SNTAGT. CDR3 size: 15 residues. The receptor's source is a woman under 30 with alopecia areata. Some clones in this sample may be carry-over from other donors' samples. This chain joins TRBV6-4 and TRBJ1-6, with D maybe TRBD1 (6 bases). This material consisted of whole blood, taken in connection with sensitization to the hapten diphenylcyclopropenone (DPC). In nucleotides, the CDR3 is TGTGCCAGCGCCCAGGACAGCTCCTATAATTCACCCCTCCACTTT. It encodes CASAQDSSYNSPLHF.